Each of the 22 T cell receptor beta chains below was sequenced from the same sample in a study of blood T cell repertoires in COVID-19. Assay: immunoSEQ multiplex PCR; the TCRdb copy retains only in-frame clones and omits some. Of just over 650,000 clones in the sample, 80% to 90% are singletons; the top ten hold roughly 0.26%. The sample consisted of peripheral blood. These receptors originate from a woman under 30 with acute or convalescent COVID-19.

The CDR3 loop is CASSGQGKEEAFF. CDR3 nucleotides: TGTGCCAGCAGTGGACAGGGGAAAGAAGAAGCTTTCTTT. V gene TRBV12-3 or TRBV12-4 combines with J gene TRBJ1-1; the match to TRBD1 covers 9 bases. CDR3 size: 13 residues. Trimming removed 5 bases from V and 8 bases from J; junction bases left unmatched: 6.

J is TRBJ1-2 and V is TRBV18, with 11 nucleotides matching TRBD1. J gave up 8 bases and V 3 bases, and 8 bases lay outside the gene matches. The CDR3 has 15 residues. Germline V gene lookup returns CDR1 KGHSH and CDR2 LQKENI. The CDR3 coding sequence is TGTGCCAGCTCACCCGTCCGGGACAGGGGGGACGGCTACACCTTC. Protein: CASSPVRDRGDGYTF.

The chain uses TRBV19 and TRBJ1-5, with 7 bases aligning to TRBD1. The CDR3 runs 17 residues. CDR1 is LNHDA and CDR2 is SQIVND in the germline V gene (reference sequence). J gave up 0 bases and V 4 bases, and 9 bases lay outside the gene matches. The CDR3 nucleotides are TGTGCCAGTAGTAAACCGAGGGGGCAGAATAGCAATCAGCCCCAGCATTTT. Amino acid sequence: CASSKPRGQNSNQPQHF. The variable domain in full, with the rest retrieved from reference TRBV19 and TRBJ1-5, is DGGITQSPKYLFRKEGQNVTLSCEQNLNHDAMYWYRQDPGQGLRLIYYSQIVNDFQKGDIAEGYSVSREKKESFPLTVTSAQKNPTAFYLCASSKPRGQNSNQPQHFGDGTRLSIL.

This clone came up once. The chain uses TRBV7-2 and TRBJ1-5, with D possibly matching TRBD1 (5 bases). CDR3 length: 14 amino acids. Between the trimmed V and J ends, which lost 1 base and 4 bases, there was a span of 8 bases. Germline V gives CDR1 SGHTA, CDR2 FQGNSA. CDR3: CASSLGGQNQPQHF. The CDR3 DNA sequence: TGTGCCAGCAGCTTAGGGGGCCAAAATCAGCCCCAGCATTTT.

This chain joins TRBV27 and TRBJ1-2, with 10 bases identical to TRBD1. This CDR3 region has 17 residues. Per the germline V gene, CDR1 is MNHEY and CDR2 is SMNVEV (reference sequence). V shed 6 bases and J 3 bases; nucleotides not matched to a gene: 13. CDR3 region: CASRPDRGLRADYGYTF. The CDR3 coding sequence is TGTGCCAGCAGGCCAGACAGGGGGCTTAGGGCGGACTATGGCTACACCTTC.

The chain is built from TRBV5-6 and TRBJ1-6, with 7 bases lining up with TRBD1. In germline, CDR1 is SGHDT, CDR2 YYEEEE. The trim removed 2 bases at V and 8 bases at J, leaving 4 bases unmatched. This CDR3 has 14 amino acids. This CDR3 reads CASSFRDRYSPLHF. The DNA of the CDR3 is TGTGCCAGCAGCTTCCGGGACAGATATTCACCCCTCCACTTT.

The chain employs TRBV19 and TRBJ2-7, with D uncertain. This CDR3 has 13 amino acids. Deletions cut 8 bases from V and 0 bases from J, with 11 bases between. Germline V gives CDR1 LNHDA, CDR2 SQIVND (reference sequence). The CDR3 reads CASSAGRSYEQYF. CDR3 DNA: TGTGCCAGTTCGGCAGGCCGCTCCTACGAGCAGTACTTC.

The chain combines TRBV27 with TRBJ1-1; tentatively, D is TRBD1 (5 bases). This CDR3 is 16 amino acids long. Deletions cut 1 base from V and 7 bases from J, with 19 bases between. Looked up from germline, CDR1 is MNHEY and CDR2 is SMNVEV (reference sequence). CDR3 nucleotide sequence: TGTGCCAGCAGTTTATTGTATCGGACGGGGGAGGATGAAGCTTTCTTT. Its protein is CASSLLYRTGEDEAFF.

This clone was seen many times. CDR3 DNA: TGTGCCAGCAGCAGACAGGGCCCCACAGATACGCAGTATTTT. Residues: CASSRQGPTDTQYF. The chain has TRBV6-2 or TRBV6-3 and TRBJ2-3; 7 positions match TRBD1. J was trimmed by 2 bases and V by 6 bases; bases with no gene match: 5. The CDR3 consists of 14 residues. From germline, CDR1 is MNHEY and CDR2 SVGEGT.

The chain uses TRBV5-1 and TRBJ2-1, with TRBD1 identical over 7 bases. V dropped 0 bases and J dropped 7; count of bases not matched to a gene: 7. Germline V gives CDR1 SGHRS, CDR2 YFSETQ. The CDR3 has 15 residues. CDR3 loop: CASSLVGGARNEQFF. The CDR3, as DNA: TGCGCCAGCAGCTTGGTAGGGGGCGCGAGGAATGAGCAGTTCTTC.

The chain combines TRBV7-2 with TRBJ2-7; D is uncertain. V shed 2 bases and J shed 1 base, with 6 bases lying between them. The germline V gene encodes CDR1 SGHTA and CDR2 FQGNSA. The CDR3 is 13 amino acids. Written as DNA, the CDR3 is TGTGCCAGCAGCTTAAGCCATTCCTACGAGCAGTACTTC. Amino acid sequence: CASSLSHSYEQYF.

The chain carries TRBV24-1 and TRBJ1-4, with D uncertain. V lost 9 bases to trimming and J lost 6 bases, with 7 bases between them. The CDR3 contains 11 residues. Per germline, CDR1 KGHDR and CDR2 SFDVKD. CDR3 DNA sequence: TGTGCCACCGGGCAGGATGAAAAACTGTTTTTT. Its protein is CATGQDEKLFF.

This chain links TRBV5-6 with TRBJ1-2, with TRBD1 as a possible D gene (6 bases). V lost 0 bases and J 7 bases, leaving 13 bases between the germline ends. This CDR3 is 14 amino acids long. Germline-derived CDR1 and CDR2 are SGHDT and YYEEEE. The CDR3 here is CASSLDRELLGYTF. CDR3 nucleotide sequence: TGTGCCAGCAGCTTGGACAGGGAATTGCTTGGCTACACCTTC.

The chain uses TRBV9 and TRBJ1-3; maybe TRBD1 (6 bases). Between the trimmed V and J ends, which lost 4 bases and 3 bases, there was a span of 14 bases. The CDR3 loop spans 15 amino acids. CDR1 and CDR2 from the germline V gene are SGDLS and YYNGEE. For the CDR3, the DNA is TGTGCCAGCAGCCCTCGGGGGGCGGTTGGAAACACCATATATTTT. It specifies CASSPRGAVGNTIYF.

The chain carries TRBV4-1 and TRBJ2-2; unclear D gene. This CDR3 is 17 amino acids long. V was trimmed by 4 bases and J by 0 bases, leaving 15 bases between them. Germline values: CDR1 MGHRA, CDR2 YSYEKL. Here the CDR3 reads CASSPGRFRTNTGELFF. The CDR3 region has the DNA TGCGCCAGCAGCCCAGGTAGATTCAGAACGAACACCGGGGAGCTGTTTTTT.

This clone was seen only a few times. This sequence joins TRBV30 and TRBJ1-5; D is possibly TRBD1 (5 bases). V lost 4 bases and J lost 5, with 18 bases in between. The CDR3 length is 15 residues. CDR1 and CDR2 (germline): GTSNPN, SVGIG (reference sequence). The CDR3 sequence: CAWNPLGGIDQPQHF. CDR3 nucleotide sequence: TGTGCCTGGAACCCGCTCGGGGGGATTGATCAGCCCCAGCATTTT.

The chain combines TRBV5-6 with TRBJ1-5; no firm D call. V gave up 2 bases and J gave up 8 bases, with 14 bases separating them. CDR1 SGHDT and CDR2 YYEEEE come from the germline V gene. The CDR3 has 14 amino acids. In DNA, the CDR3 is TGTGCCAGCAGCTTCGGGGTTTGGGGTGAGCCCCAGCATTTT. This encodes CASSFGVWGEPQHF.

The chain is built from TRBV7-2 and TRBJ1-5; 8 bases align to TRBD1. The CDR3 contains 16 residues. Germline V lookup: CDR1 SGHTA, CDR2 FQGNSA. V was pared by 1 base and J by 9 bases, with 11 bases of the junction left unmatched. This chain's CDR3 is CASSLEVTGVYRPQHF. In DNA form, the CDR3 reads TGTGCCAGCAGCTTAGAGGTGACAGGGGTCTATCGGCCCCAGCATTTT.

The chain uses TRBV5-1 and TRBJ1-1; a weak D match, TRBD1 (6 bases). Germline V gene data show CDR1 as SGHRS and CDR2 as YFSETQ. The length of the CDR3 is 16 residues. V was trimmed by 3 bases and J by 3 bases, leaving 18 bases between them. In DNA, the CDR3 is TGCGCCAGCAGCTCCGGACAGCTCAACAGGGACACTGAAGCTTTCTTT. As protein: CASSSGQLNRDTEAFF.

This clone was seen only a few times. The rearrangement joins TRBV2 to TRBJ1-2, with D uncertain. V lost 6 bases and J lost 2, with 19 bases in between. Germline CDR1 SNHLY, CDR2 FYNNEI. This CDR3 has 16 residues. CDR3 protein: CASSVLKDGGNYGYTF. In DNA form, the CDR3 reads TGTGCCAGCAGCGTGTTGAAGGACGGAGGAAACTATGGCTACACCTTC.

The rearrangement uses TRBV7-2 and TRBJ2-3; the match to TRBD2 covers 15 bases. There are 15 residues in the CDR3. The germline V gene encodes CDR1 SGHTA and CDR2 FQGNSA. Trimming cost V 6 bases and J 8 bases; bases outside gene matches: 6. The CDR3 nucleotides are TGTGCCAGCAGACCCCCGGGACTAGCGGGGGGTACGCAGTATTTT. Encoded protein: CASRPPGLAGGTQYF.

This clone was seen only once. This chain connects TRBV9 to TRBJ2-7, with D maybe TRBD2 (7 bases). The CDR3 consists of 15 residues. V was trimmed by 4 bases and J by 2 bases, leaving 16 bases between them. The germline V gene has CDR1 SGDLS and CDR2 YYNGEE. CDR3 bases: TGTGCCAGCAGCCCCGAGGGGGGGAACCCCTACGAGCAGTACTTC. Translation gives CASSPEGGNPYEQYF.